This T cell receptor (beta chain) was profiled in a study of tumor and adjacent non-tumor tissue in lung cancer. Whole-study context: The cohort had roughly 12 adenocarcinoma, a couple of squamous cell and 1 small cell patients. Aged about 30 to 76 years, patients included nine to eleven men and 4 or 5 women with stage I to III disease. Samples averaged about 4.3 million productive TCRbeta reads each.

RNA was extracted from bulk tissue without any cell sorting. Newly diagnosed lung cancer patients had thoracic surgery in China, August–November 2014, without prior chemotherapy. A modified ARM-PCR protocol with three rounds of nested PCR amplified TCRbeta. TCRdb re-called the multiplex PCR reads through MiXCR, storing one row per CDR3 protein. In the table there are tens of thousands of distinct CDR3 sequences, around 71% of which are singletons. This clonotype appeared a few times. A read error may be the cause here, since a much bigger clone is one base away. The V gene lost 8 bases and the J gene lost 5 bases, with 18 bases spanning the gap. The CDR3 sequence is 14 residues long. CDR1 SQVTM and CDR2 ANQGSEA come from the germline V gene.

Material for sequencing was lung tumor tissue. The origin of this receptor is a man aged 55 to 70 with non-small cell lung cancer. The chain combines TRBV29-1 with TRBJ2-2, with a weak D call TRBD1 (6 bases). CDR3 loop: CSIGTGTQTGELFF. DNA for the CDR3: TGCAGCATAGGTACCGGGACACAGACCGGGGAGCTGTTTTTT.